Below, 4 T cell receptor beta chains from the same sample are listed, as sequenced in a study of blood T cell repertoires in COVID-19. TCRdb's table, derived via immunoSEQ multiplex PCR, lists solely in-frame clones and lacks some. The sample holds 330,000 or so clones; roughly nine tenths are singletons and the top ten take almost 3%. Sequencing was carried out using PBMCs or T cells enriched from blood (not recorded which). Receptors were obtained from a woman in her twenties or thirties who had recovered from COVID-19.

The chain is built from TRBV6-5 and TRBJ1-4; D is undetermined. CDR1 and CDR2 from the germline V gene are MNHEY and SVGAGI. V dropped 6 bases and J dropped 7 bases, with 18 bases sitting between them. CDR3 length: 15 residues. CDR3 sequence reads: CASSRTGISTEKLFF. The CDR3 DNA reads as TGTGCCAGCAGCAGAACCGGGATAAGCACTGAAAAACTGTTTTTT.

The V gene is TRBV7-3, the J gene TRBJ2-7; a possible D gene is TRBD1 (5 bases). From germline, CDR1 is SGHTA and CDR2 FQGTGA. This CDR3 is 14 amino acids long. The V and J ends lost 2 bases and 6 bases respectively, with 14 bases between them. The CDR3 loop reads CASSLDNRRSEQYF. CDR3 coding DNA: TGTGCCAGCAGCTTAGATAACAGGCGAAGCGAGCAGTACTTC. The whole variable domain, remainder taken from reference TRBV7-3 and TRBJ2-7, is GAGVSQTPSNKVTEKGKYVELRCDPISGHTALYWYRQSLGQGPEFLIYFQGTGAADDSGLPNDRFFAVRPEGSVSTLKIQRTERGDSAVYLCASSLDNRRSEQYFGPGTRLTVT.

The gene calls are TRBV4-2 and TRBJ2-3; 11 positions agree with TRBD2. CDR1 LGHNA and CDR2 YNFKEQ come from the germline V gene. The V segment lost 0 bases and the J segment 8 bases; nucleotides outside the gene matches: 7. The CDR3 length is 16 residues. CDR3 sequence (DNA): TGTGCCAGCAGCCAAGATCATAGCGGGGGGGCCGGTACGCAGTATTTT. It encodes CASSQDHSGGAGTQYF.

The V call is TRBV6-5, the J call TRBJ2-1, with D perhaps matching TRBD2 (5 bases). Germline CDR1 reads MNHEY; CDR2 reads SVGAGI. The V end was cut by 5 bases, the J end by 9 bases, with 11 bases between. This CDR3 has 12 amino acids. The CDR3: CASSNRGVEQFF. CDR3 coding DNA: TGTGCCAGCAGTAACCGGGGAGTTGAGCAGTTCTTC.